Described below is a single TCR beta chain sequence and its context. Its antigen remains unknown. As every portion of the isolated RNA was reverse transcribed, the sequencing read expressed TCRB transcripts. Some clones are missing from TCRdb's copy, which holds only in-frame ones; the method was immunoSEQ multiplex PCR. The sample records around 280,000 clones, about 7.8% being singletons. This entry comes from a study of beta chain features in type 1 diabetes. Study results and caveats: There were fewer insertions and more deletions at the VDJ junctions of type 1 diabetes patients. Within patients, naive, central memory and Treg TCRB repertoires seemed more similar than within healthy donors.

A single heparinised blood sample, averaging approximately 0.12 L, was obtained per donor. Sorting of CD4+ naive, central memory, regulatory and stem cell-like memory cells was performed via CD45RO/CCR7/CD25/CD127/CD95/CD27. The CDR3 spans 16 residues. Specimen: central memory CD4+ T cells from blood. The receptor comes from a woman aged 18-29 years in good health. This rearrangement joins TRBV21-1 to TRBJ1-2; TRBD1, the table's D call, was not compared with the DNA. TRBV21-1 is listed as a pseudogene. CDR3 in DNA: TGTGCCAGCAGCTCCCGGGACAGGAAGCAACTCTATGGCTACACCTTC. The encoded protein is CASSSRDRKQLYGYTF.